The 11 T cell receptor beta chains presented below share a single source sample, sequenced in a study of blood T cell repertoires in COVID-19. The repertoire was sequenced with immunoSEQ multiplex PCR; TCRdb's copy has only in-frame clones and lacks some. Found here are under 140,000 clones, approximately 82% of them singletons; the top ten hold over 3.5%. The sample comprised peripheral blood. The receptor set was obtained from an elderly woman with acute or convalescent COVID-19.

The J gene is TRBJ2-7, the V gene TRBV4-1, with TRBD1 matching 10 bases. The CDR3 is 19 amino acids. From germline, CDR1 is MGHRA and CDR2 YSYEKL. Trimming removed 5 bases from V and 3 bases from J; junction bases left unmatched: 19. CDR3 in amino acids: CASSFTTGTGDRNYYEQYF. The CDR3 DNA follows: TGCGCCAGCAGCTTTACAACCGGGACAGGGGATCGCAATTACTACGAGCAGTACTTC.

The chain uses TRBV7-9 and TRBJ1-6; D is unclear. The V and J ends lost 4 bases and 0 bases respectively, with 7 bases between them. The CDR3 spans 15 residues. Germline V gives CDR1 SEHNR, CDR2 FQNEAQ (reference sequence). The CDR3 here is CASSSPSSYNSPLHF. CDR3 coding DNA: TGTGCCAGCAGCTCACCGAGCTCCTATAATTCACCCCTCCACTTT.

This chain uses TRBV19 with TRBJ2-3; 7 bases map to TRBD2. Germline assignment: CDR1 LNHDA and CDR2 SQIVND (reference sequence). The CDR3 has 17 residues. J lost 4 bases, V lost 1 base, and 11 bases had no gene match. The CDR3 DNA reads as TGTGCCAGTAGTATAGCCGAGCGGGGAAGCGGCTCAGATACGCAGTATTTT. Its protein is CASSIAERGSGSDTQYF. Variable domain in full (rest from reference TRBV19 and TRBJ2-3): DGGITQSPKYLFRKEGQNVTLSCEQNLNHDAMYWYRQDPGQGLRLIYYSQIVNDFQKGDIAEGYSVSREKKESFPLTVTSAQKNPTAFYLCASSIAERGSGSDTQYFGPGTRLTVL.

This clone was counted between two and nine times. The rearrangement uses TRBV7-6 and TRBJ2-1; D might be TRBD1 (6 bases). Deletions cut 2 bases from V and 2 bases from J, with 19 bases between. CDR3 length: 18 amino acids. Germline V gene lookup returns CDR1 SGHVS and CDR2 FNYEAQ. The CDR3 is CASSLRAPQGRTYNEQFF. CDR3 nucleotides: TGTGCCAGCAGCTTACGGGCACCGCAGGGGCGAACCTACAATGAGCAGTTCTTC.

V and J are TRBV6-5 and TRBJ2-1, with TRBD2 identical over 10 bases. Germline assignment: CDR1 MNHEY and CDR2 SVGAGI. J gave up 6 bases and V 2 bases, and 4 bases lay outside the gene matches. The CDR3 has 15 amino acids. In DNA, the CDR3 is TGTGCCAGCAGTTACCGGACTAGCGGATTCAATGAGCAGTTCTTC. Its protein product is CASSYRTSGFNEQFF.

Points on this clone: The same CDR3 can be traced to other DNA sequences in this sample. This chain uses TRBV28 with TRBJ1-4; D call uncertain. CDR3 length equals 15 residues. Germline V lookup: CDR1 MDHEN, CDR2 SYDVKM. The V and J ends lost 1 base and 0 bases respectively, with 6 bases between them. The CDR3 DNA reads TGTGCCAGCAGTTTATCCGGAGCAACTAATGAAAAACTGTTTTTT. It codes for CASSLSGATNEKLFF.

The chain employs TRBV23-1 and TRBJ2-5; 9 positions match TRBD1. TRBV23-1 is an open reading frame whose function is uncertain. The CDR3 is 16 amino acids. The J segment lost 4 bases and the V segment lost 0 bases, leaving 6 bases of the junction unmatched. CDR3 nucleotides: TGCGCCAGCAGTCAATCGGGACAGGGAGTGGGAGAGACCCAGTACTTC. Translated: CASSQSGQGVGETQYF.

J is TRBJ2-7 and V is TRBV7-2; TRBD2 is a possible D gene (7 bases). The CDR3 spans 15 residues. The V end lost 5 bases, the J end lost 0 bases, and 14 bases lay between the germline ends. CDR1 SGHTA and CDR2 FQGNSA come from the germline V gene. The DNA for the CDR3 is TGTGCCAGCAGCCGCGGGGGCCCGAACTCCTACGAGCAGTACTTC. Translating it yields CASSRGGPNSYEQYF.

This clone has only a few counts. The rearrangement uses TRBV28 and TRBJ2-7, with D perhaps TRBD1 (6 bases). The CDR3 sequence is 14 residues long. Germline CDR1 and CDR2: MDHEN and SYDVKM. V was trimmed by 8 bases and J by 0 bases, leaving 14 bases between them. The CDR3 sequence is CASYDRSLSYEQYF. In DNA form, the CDR3 reads TGTGCCAGCTATGACAGGAGCCTCTCCTACGAGCAGTACTTC.

The gene calls are TRBV7-2 and TRBJ2-2; weak D call: TRBD2 (6 bases). The germline V gene has CDR1 SGHTA and CDR2 FQGNSA. The CDR3 loop spans 15 amino acids. Trimming took off 0 bases at V and 6 bases at J, with 11 bases between the two ends. Here the CDR3 reads CASSLAPRGSGELFF. CDR3 nucleotides: TGTGCCAGCAGCTTAGCCCCTCGGGGGTCCGGGGAGCTGTTTTTT.

The V call is TRBV4-2, the J call TRBJ2-1; 14 nucleotides match TRBD2. Germline-derived CDR1 and CDR2 are LGHNA and YNFKEQ. There are 19 residues in the CDR3. V was clipped by 1 base and J by 0 bases; unmatched bases: 5. The CDR3 DNA is TGTGCCAGCAGCCAAGGGACTAGCGGGAGGCCCCACTCCTACAATGAGCAGTTCTTC. This codes for CASSQGTSGRPHSYNEQFF.